These T cell receptor beta chains were read from a single sample in a study of cytomegalovirus exposure and HLA in healthy donors. Data came from immunoSEQ multiplex PCR; TCRdb stores just in-frame clones and leaves some out. The table lists 250,000 to 300,000 clones, around nine tenths of them singletons. Sequenced input: PBMCs. The source of these receptors is a girl aged 2 to 9 in good health and CMV-seronegative. CDR3s include the opening cysteine and the closing phenylalanine or tryptophan. The D gene is left open where the match is weak. The listing skips clone size in some rows; elsewhere it reads once, few, many or a size class.

clone size	J gene	D gene	V gene	CDR3 DNA	CDR3 protein
NA	TRBJ1-2	TRBD1	TRBV6-6	TGTGCCAGCAGTTACGGGACAGGAGCTAACTATGGCTACACCTTC	CASSYGTGANYGYTF
NA	TRBJ1-2	NA	TRBV2	TGTGCCAGCGGAGAGGGAAACATTAACTATGGCTACACCTTC	CASGEGNINYGYTF
once	TRBJ2-1	NA	TRBV28	TGTGCCAGCAGGCGGGGGGACAGCTCCTACAATGAGCAGTTCTTC	CASRRGDSSYNEQFF
NA	TRBJ1-5	NA	TRBV18	TGTGCCAGCTCACCCACGGACAGAAATCAGCCCCAGCATTTT	CASSPTDRNQPQHF
NA	TRBJ1-2	TRBD1	TRBV15	TGTGCCACCAGCGACCGGGACAGGGAGTTTTATAACTATGGCTACACCTTC	CATSDRDREFYNYGYTF
NA	TRBJ2-7	NA	TRBV6-5	TGTGCCAGCAGCGGACCCGGGACAAACTACGAGCAGTACTTC	CASSGPGTNYEQYF
NA	TRBJ1-1	NA	TRBV2	TGTGCCAGCAGTGAATTTAGCACTGAAGCTTTCTTT	CASSEFSTEAFF
NA	TRBJ1-2	NA	TRBV27	TGTGCCAGCAGTTTAGCTGTGGGGAGGATCGGAGGCTACACCTTC	CASSLAVGRIGGYTF
NA	TRBJ1-1	TRBD1	TRBV6-1	TGTGCCAGCAGTGAAGAGGACAGGGGAACTTGGGGGAGAACTGAAGCTTTCTTT	CASSEEDRGTWGRTEAFF
NA	TRBJ1-5	NA	TRBV6-1	TGTGCCAGCAGCGAACGAGGGTATCAGCCCCAGCATTTT	CASSERGYQPQHF
NA	TRBJ2-7	TRBD1	TRBV30	TGTGCCTCGTCGGGACAGAGCTACGAGCAGTACTTC	CASSGQSYEQYF
NA	TRBJ2-7	NA	TRBV6-1	TGTGCCAGCAACTTATCCTACGAGCAGTACTTC	CASNLSYEQYF
NA	TRBJ2-3	NA	TRBV29-1	TGCAGCGCTAGATGGGCAGATACGCAGTATTTT	CSARWADTQYF
NA	TRBJ1-2	TRBD1	TRBV30	TGTGCCTGCCGCCGCGCAGGGGGTCAGAACTATGGCTACACCTTC	CACRRAGGQNYGYTF
NA	TRBJ2-7	TRBD2	TRBV10-3	TGTGCCATCAGTGACCCCACTAGCGGGGGGGCCGGGGAGCAGTACTTC	CAISDPTSGGAGEQYF
NA	TRBJ1-1	NA	TRBV4-1	TGCGCCAGCAGCCAAGCTGCGGCCTACGGGTACACTGAAGCTTTCTTT	CASSQAAAYGYTEAFF
NA	TRBJ2-1	NA	TRBV29-1	TGCAGCGCCCATTCGGGGATGAATGAGCAGTTCTTC	CSAHSGMNEQFF
once	TRBJ1-1	NA	TRBV2	TGTGCCAGCAGCGTCTTAGGGGTCTCCATGAACACTGAAGCTTTCTTT	CASSVLGVSMNTEAFF
NA	TRBJ2-7	NA	TRBV14	TGTGCCAGCAGCCAGGGCAGGGGTGCTGGGTACGAGCAGTACTTC	CASSQGRGAGYEQYF
NA	TRBJ1-1	NA	TRBV29-1	TGCAGCGTTGACATGGGGAGGACTGAAGCTTTCTTT	CSVDMGRTEAFF
NA	TRBJ2-7	NA	TRBV5-1	TGCGCCAGCAGTCGCGATAGCCCCTACGAGCAGTACTTC	CASSRDSPYEQYF
NA	TRBJ2-5	TRBD2	TRBV27	TGTGCCAGCAGTTTATCGGCGGGGGGGCCCGTAGAGACCCAGTACTTC	CASSLSAGGPVETQYF